Below are 18 T cell receptor beta chains sequenced from a single sample in a study of blood T cell repertoires in COVID-19 (TCRdb year 2020). Libraries were built with the immunoSEQ multiplex PCR assay. TCRdb mirrors the immuneACCESS table, restricted to in-frame sequences. Some clones are absent from its copies; in checked studies, under half trace to an unresolved V gene, and the reason for the others is unknown. This sample gives some 300,000 clones in total; 89% of them show up just once. 2.5% to 3% of the sample goes to the ten largest clones. Sequencing was performed on PBMCs or T cells enriched from blood (not recorded which). These receptors were taken from a woman aged 45-65 years who had been exposed to COVID-19.

The chain has TRBV5-1 and TRBJ1-1; D is undetermined. The germline gives CDR1 SGHRS, CDR2 YFSETQ. CDR3 length: 16 residues. V was trimmed by 0 bases and J by 0 bases, leaving 12 bases between them. CDR3 bases: TGCGCCAGCAGCTTGGCCTCTGCGGCGATGAACACTGAAGCTTTCTTT. Encoded protein: CASSLASAAMNTEAFF. Full variable domain (rest looked up from reference TRBV5-1 and TRBJ1-1): KAGVTQTPRYLIKTRGQQVTLSCSPISGHRSVSWYQQTPGQGLQFLFEYFSETQRNKGNFPGRFSGRQFSNSRSEMNVSTLELGDSALYLCASSLASAAMNTEAFFGQGTRLTVV.

The V and J genes are TRBV28 and TRBJ2-7; 10 positions match TRBD1. The germline V gene encodes CDR1 MDHEN and CDR2 SYDVKM. V was clipped by 8 bases and J by 4 bases; unmatched bases: 11. This CDR3 comprises 15 residues. The CDR3 protein is CASWRPGTGAYEQYF. The DNA of the CDR3 is TGTGCCAGCTGGCGTCCCGGGACAGGGGCTTACGAGCAGTACTTC.

The chain couples TRBV5-1 to TRBJ2-2; possibly TRBD1 for D (5 bases). The germline V gene encodes CDR1 SGHRS and CDR2 YFSETQ. CDR3 length equals 17 residues. V lost 5 bases to trimming and J lost 0 bases, with 17 bases between them. The chain's CDR3 is CASRDAIGQPNTGELFF. Written as DNA, the CDR3 is TGCGCCAGCAGGGATGCCATTGGACAACCGAACACCGGGGAGCTGTTTTTT.

The CDR3 bases are TGTGCCGGTCAAAGAATGGCAGAAAACATTCAGTACTTC. It codes for CAGQRMAENIQYF. This rearrangement joins TRBV2 to TRBJ2-4; D gene uncertain. V was trimmed by 11 bases and J by 5 bases, leaving 16 bases between them. Germline V lookup: CDR1 SNHLY, CDR2 FYNNEI. This CDR3 comprises 13 residues.

The chain employs TRBV30 and TRBJ1-2, with no clear D. Looked up from germline, CDR1 is GTSNPN and CDR2 is SVGIG (reference sequence). Between the trimmed V and J ends, which lost 0 bases and 12 bases, there was a span of 11 bases. There are 11 residues in the CDR3. The CDR3 sequence is CAWSVGVFHTF. The CDR3 DNA reads TGTGCCTGGAGTGTCGGGGTGTTCCACACCTTC.

This clone was counted only a few times. This sequence joins TRBV7-2 and TRBJ1-2; TRBD1 matches 7 bases. Germline-derived CDR1 and CDR2 are SGHTA and FQGNSA. Trimming took 5 bases from V and 7 from J; bases not matched to a gene: 16. This CDR3 region has 16 residues. The CDR3 DNA follows: TGTGCCAGCAGCCTTACCCCGGGACAGCTGTACGTTGGCTACACCTTC. It specifies CASSLTPGQLYVGYTF.

This chain uses TRBV2 with TRBJ2-1, with TRBD2 matching over 8 bases. Germline CDR1 is SNHLY and CDR2 is FYNNEI. CDR3 length equals 13 residues. The ends lost 5 bases at V and 7 bases at J; junction bases unmatched: 4. CDR3: CASSRLAWNEQFF. CDR3 sequence (DNA): TGTGCCAGCAGTCGACTAGCGTGGAATGAGCAGTTCTTC.

The chain carries TRBV4-1 and TRBJ1-2; 7 bases match TRBD1. J lost 7 bases, V lost 0 bases, and 11 bases had no gene match. The germline V gene encodes CDR1 MGHRA and CDR2 YSYEKL. The CDR3 contains 16 residues. For the CDR3, the DNA is TGCGCCAGCAGCCAAGAAGGGGACAGACTTTCCGTTGGCTACACCTTC. Encoded protein: CASSQEGDRLSVGYTF.

The chain carries TRBV4-2 and TRBJ2-5; D gene uncertain. The ends were cut back, 1 base at V and 2 bases at J, with 11 bases in the middle. The CDR3 consists of 15 residues. Germline CDR1 reads LGHNA; CDR2 reads YNFKEQ. Written as DNA, the CDR3 is TGTGCCAGCAGCCAAGCCTGGGCAGCACAAGAGACCCAGTACTTC. Protein sequence: CASSQAWAAQETQYF.

The J gene is TRBJ2-7, the V gene TRBV19; 7 bases fit TRBD1. J gave up 2 bases and V 1 base, and 8 bases lay outside the gene matches. CDR1 is LNHDA, CDR2 SQIVND, per germline (reference sequence). The CDR3 totals 16 residues. The CDR3 region has the DNA TGTGCCAGTAGTATAGGGAAGACAGGGAGCCCCTACGAGCAGTACTTC. This encodes CASSIGKTGSPYEQYF. The full variable domain, rest sourced from reference TRBV19 and TRBJ2-7, is DGGITQSPKYLFRKEGQNVTLSCEQNLNHDAMYWYRQDPGQGLRLIYYSQIVNDFQKGDIAEGYSVSREKKESFPLTVTSAQKNPTAFYLCASSIGKTGSPYEQYFGPGTRLTVT.

This rearrangement joins TRBV27 to TRBJ1-2; 8 bases are a match to TRBD1. This CDR3 comprises 16 residues. Germline lookup yields CDR1 MNHEY and CDR2 SMNVEV (reference sequence). Trimming cost V 6 bases and J 0 bases; bases outside gene matches: 9. The CDR3 spells CASRRTGGITNYGYTF. The DNA of the CDR3 is TGTGCCAGCAGACGAACAGGGGGTATCACTAACTATGGCTACACCTTC.

The chain combines TRBV15 with TRBJ1-4; D remains unclear. Germline CDR1 LNHNV, CDR2 YYDKDF (reference sequence). Trimming pared 0 bases from V and 8 bases from J, leaving 16 bases between. CDR3 length equals 16 residues. The CDR3 region is CATSRDLARLNEKLFF. CDR3 DNA: TGTGCCACCAGCAGAGATCTCGCCCGGTTAAACGAAAAACTGTTTTTT. The full variable domain, completed using reference TRBV15 and TRBJ1-4, is DAMVIQNPRYQVTQFGKPVTLSCSQTLNHNVMYWYQQKSSQAPKLLFHYYDKDFNNEADTPDNFQSRRPNTSFCFLDIRSPGLGDTAMYLCATSRDLARLNEKLFFGSGTQLSVL.

V is TRBV20-1 and J is TRBJ1-1; D not resolved. Trimming pared 3 bases from V and 3 bases from J, leaving 8 bases between. Germline V gene data show CDR1 as DFQATT and CDR2 as SNEGSKA (reference sequence). CDR3 length: 12 residues. This CDR3 reads CSASRGDTEAFF. CDR3 bases: TGCAGTGCTAGTCGGGGAGACACTGAAGCTTTCTTT.

This chain connects TRBV25-1 to TRBJ1-1, with D perhaps TRBD1 (5 bases). CDR1 is MGHDK, CDR2 SYGVNS, per germline. CDR3 length: 16 residues. Trimming pared 6 bases from V and 1 base from J, leaving 18 bases between. The CDR3 bases are TGTGCCAGCAGCCCAGCCGGGAGCGGGGGGAACACTGAAGCTTTCTTT. This gives the protein CASSPAGSGGNTEAFF.

This clone was recorded once. The chain links TRBV4-1 to TRBJ1-1; D gene unclear. Per germline, CDR1 MGHRA and CDR2 YSYEKL. CDR3 length: 15 residues. V was cut by 1 base and J by 4 bases, with 13 bases left in between. In DNA, the CDR3 is TGCGCCAGCAGCCAAGTAACCACTCGAGGCACTGAAGCTTTCTTT. Translating it yields CASSQVTTRGTEAFF.

This clone occurred once. The CDR3 loop is CASSQRSGEQYF. CDR3 nucleotides: TGTGCCAGCAGCCAACGTTCAGGCGAGCAGTACTTC. The rearrangement joins TRBV14 to TRBJ2-7; D gene unclear. CDR3 length equals 12 residues. V shed 2 bases and J shed 6 bases, with 8 bases lying between them. Germline V lookup: CDR1 SGHDN, CDR2 FVKESK.

This clone occurred once. This chain connects TRBV29-1 to TRBJ2-6; a possible D gene is TRBD1 (6 bases). The CDR3 is 19 amino acids. CDR1 is SQVTM and CDR2 is ANQGSEA in the germline V gene. Trimming took 6 bases from V and 0 from J, leaving 24 bases between them. CDR3 protein: CSVHEGETRAFSGANVLTF. CDR3 sequence (DNA): TGCAGCGTGCATGAGGGGGAAACGAGAGCATTCTCTGGGGCCAACGTCCTGACTTTC.

V usage is TRBV5-6 and J usage is TRBJ1-1, with D possibly being TRBD1 (6 bases). The CDR3 runs to 15 residues. Per germline, CDR1 SGHDT and CDR2 YYEEEE. The V end lost 3 bases, the J end lost 1 base, and 13 bases lay between the germline ends. CDR3 in amino acids: CASSYSGTPNTEAFF. CDR3 bases: TGTGCCAGCAGCTACTCCGGGACACCGAACACTGAAGCTTTCTTT.